One sample yielded the 18 T cell receptor beta chains listed below, sequenced in a study of radiation and T cells in renal cell carcinoma. Sample treatment: treatment-naive control, cytoreductive nephrectomy. Assay used: immunoSEQ multiplex PCR; TCRdb lists only in-frame clones, some missing. The sample shows around 23,000 clones, 45% to 70% of them seen only once. The source material was tumor tissue, sampled from a patient whose treatment was nephrectomy without radiotherapy. The receptors here all came from a human donor with renal cell carcinoma.

The chain couples TRBV7-9 to TRBJ1-4; TRBD1 is a possible D gene (6 bases). The CDR3 runs 14 residues. Germline CDR1 SEHNR, CDR2 FQNEAQ (reference sequence). The V gene lost 4 bases and the J gene lost 3 bases, with 9 bases spanning the gap. The CDR3 DNA follows: TGTGCCAGCAGCTCACAGGGAGCTAATGAAAAACTGTTTTTT. It specifies CASSSQGANEKLFF.

J is TRBJ2-5 and V is TRBV5-1; a possible D gene is TRBD1 (7 bases). Germline loops: CDR1 SGHRS, CDR2 YFSETQ. With 4 bases removed from V and 1 base from J, the gap between germline ends came to 11 bases. CDR3 size: 14 residues. The CDR3 DNA reads as TGCGCCAGCAGCGCGGGACAGCTCCAAGAGACCCAGTACTTC. Protein: CASSAGQLQETQYF.

This chain uses TRBV29-1 with TRBJ1-2; 7 positions match TRBD1. Germline loops: CDR1 SQVTM, CDR2 ANQGSEA. This CDR3 has 13 amino acids. Trimming removed 2 bases from V and 8 bases from J; junction bases left unmatched: 8. In DNA form, the CDR3 reads TGCAGCGTTGAACCAGGGTCCAGGGGGGGCTACACCTTC. It translates to CSVEPGSRGGYTF.

This clone came up a few times. J is TRBJ1-1 and V is TRBV7-9; D remains ambiguous. Germline assignment: CDR1 SEHNR and CDR2 FQNEAQ (reference sequence). V lost 1 base and J 1 base, leaving 4 bases between the germline ends. This CDR3 is 13 amino acids long. The CDR3, as DNA: TGTGCCAGCAGCTTAGAGAGGAACACTGAAGCTTTCTTT. Protein product: CASSLERNTEAFF.

This clone was counted between two and nine times. In DNA, the CDR3 is TGCGCCAGCAGCGCCCGGGACGGACGCACGGGGACCTACGAGCAGTACTTC. Protein sequence: CASSARDGRTGTYEQYF. The V gene is TRBV5-1, the J gene TRBJ2-7, with D perhaps TRBD1 or TRBD2 (5 bases each). The CDR3 is 17 amino acids. The ends were cut back, 4 bases at V and 2 bases at J, with 22 bases in the middle. Germline-derived CDR1 and CDR2 are SGHRS and YFSETQ.

This chain joins TRBV6-5 and TRBJ2-2; 8 bases map to TRBD1. The J segment lost 6 bases and the V segment lost 2 bases, leaving 8 bases of the junction unmatched. CDR1 and CDR2 from the germline V gene are MNHEY and SVGAGI. The CDR3 runs 16 residues. The CDR3 spells CASSYGTGVGAGELFF. The CDR3 nucleotides read TGTGCCAGCAGTTACGGGACAGGAGTTGGAGCCGGGGAGCTGTTTTTT.

The chain joins TRBV10-3 to TRBJ2-5; tentative D call: TRBD1 (6 bases). V lost 6 bases to trimming and J lost 4 bases, with 12 bases between them. There are 13 residues in the CDR3. The germline CDR1 and CDR2 sequences are ENHRY and SYGVKD. The CDR3 DNA sequence: TGTGCCATCAGCAGGGGAAAATCAGAGACCCAGTACTTC. This codes for CAISRGKSETQYF.

CDR3 in DNA: TGTGCCAGCAGCTCCCACCCCGGTAGGTACGAGCAGTACTTC. Protein product: CASSSHPGRYEQYF. The chain recombines TRBV11-2 with TRBJ2-7, with D unclear. The CDR3 consists of 14 residues. V dropped 4 bases and J dropped 4 bases, with 14 bases sitting between them. Germline V lookup: CDR1 SGHAT, CDR2 FQNNGV. The variable domain in full, completed from reference TRBV11-2 and TRBJ2-7, reads EAGVAQSPRYKIIEKRQSVAFWCNPISGHATLYWYQQILGQGPKLLIQFQNNGVVDDSQLPKDRFSAERLKGVDSTLKIQPAKLEDSAVYLCASSSHPGRYEQYFGPGTRLTVT.

The chain employs TRBV11-2 and TRBJ2-3; D may correspond to TRBD1 or TRBD2 (5 bases each). The V end lost 4 bases, the J end lost 2 bases, and 10 bases lay between the germline ends. The germline V gene has CDR1 SGHAT and CDR2 FQNNGV. CDR3 length equals 14 residues. Written as DNA, the CDR3 is TGTGCCAGCAGCTCCTGGGACGACACAGATACGCAGTATTTT. This encodes CASSSWDDTDTQYF.

The chain uses TRBV7-8 and TRBJ1-1; possible D gene TRBD1, 5 bases. The CDR3 is 15 amino acids. Between the trimmed V and J ends, which lost 2 bases and 5 bases, there was a span of 15 bases. Germline CDR1 and CDR2: SGHVS and FQNEAQ. The CDR3 coding sequence is TGTGCCAGCAGCTTAACCGGGACCTCGTTGACTGAAGCTTTCTTT. It specifies CASSLTGTSLTEAFF.

This clone was seen a few times. The chain is built from TRBV9 and TRBJ2-3; TRBD1 agrees at 7 bases. Germline V gives CDR1 SGDLS, CDR2 YYNGEE. Losses at the gene ends were 3 bases for V and 5 bases for J; bases not matched to a gene: 9. The CDR3 has 15 residues. The CDR3 sequence is CASSGDSGHGDTQYF. DNA for the CDR3: TGTGCCAGCAGCGGGGACAGCGGACATGGAGATACGCAGTATTTT.

As concerns this clone: At one boundary the junction diverges from the germline segment, which might be a read error. The chain joins TRBV12-5 to TRBJ1-2; D is perhaps TRBD1 (6 bases). CDR3 length: 9 residues. From germline, CDR1 is LGHNT and CDR2 FRNRAP. CDR3 sequence reads: CASGFDRNF. CDR3 nucleotides: TGTGCTAGTGGTTTTGACAGGAACTTC.

This clone was counted a single time. V and J are TRBV7-2 and TRBJ1-4; D is uncertain. The CDR3 is 15 amino acids. CDR1 and CDR2 from the germline V gene are SGHTA and FQGNSA. V was shortened by 5 bases and J by 5 bases, with 15 bases between the two germline ends. The CDR3 sequence is CASSPRDLRNEKLFF. For the CDR3, the DNA is TGTGCCAGCAGCCCCCGGGATTTACGGAATGAAAAACTGTTTTTT.

The rearrangement uses TRBV6-5 and TRBJ2-7, with TRBD1 matching 7 bases. Germline V lookup: CDR1 MNHEY, CDR2 SVGAGI. The CDR3 extends over 13 amino acids. V lost 6 bases to trimming and J lost 5 bases; unmatched junction nucleotides: 7. The CDR3 DNA is TGTGCCAGCAGGTGGACAGGCAGTAACGAGCAGTACTTC. Encoded protein: CASRWTGSNEQYF.

The V gene is TRBV11-2, the J gene TRBJ2-7; D might be TRBD1 (8 bases). In germline, CDR1 is SGHAT, CDR2 FQNNGV. The CDR3 sequence is 16 residues long. V shed 4 bases and J shed 5 bases, with 21 bases lying between them. CDR3 residues: CASSSWGGTGRDEQYF. CDR3 nucleotide sequence: TGTGCCAGCAGCTCATGGGGGGGGACAGGAAGGGACGAGCAGTACTTC.

The genes are TRBV7-8 and TRBJ2-3; TRBD1 might be the D (5 bases). The CDR3 runs to 15 residues. Germline V gene sequence: CDR1 SGHVS, CDR2 FQNEAQ. Between the trimmed V and J ends, which lost 4 bases and 3 bases, there was a span of 14 bases. The CDR3 sequence: CASSSRESGTDTQYF. In nucleotides, the CDR3 is TGTGCCAGCAGCTCCAGAGAGTCAGGGACAGATACGCAGTATTTT.

The V call is TRBV4-3, the J call TRBJ1-3, with unresolved D. The germline V gene encodes CDR1 LGHNA and CDR2 YSLEER. This CDR3 comprises 13 residues. Trimming shortened V by 0 bases and J by 5 bases, and 5 bases separated the two germline ends. This CDR3 reads CASSQELRNTIYF. DNA for the CDR3: TGCGCCAGCAGCCAAGAACTGAGAAACACCATATATTTT.

The CDR3 bases are TGTGCCAGCAGCGAGGGCCTGGGGTCCTACGAGCAGTACTTC. Amino acid sequence: CASSEGLGSYEQYF. The chain couples TRBV11-3 to TRBJ2-7; possibly TRBD2 for D (5 bases). From germline, CDR1 is SGHNT and CDR2 YENEEA. The CDR3 sequence is 14 residues long. The V end was cut by 5 bases, the J end by 1 base, with 12 bases between. The full variable domain, its missing parts supplied by reference TRBV11-3 and TRBJ2-7, is EAGVVQSPRYKIIEKKQPVAFWCNPISGHNTLYWYLQNLGQGPELLIRYENEEAVDDSQLPKDRFSAERLKGVDSTLKIQPAELGDSAVYLCASSEGLGSYEQYFGPGTRLTVT.